These T cell receptor beta chains were read from a single sample in a study of blood T cell repertoires in COVID-19. Some clones are missing from TCRdb's copy, which holds only in-frame ones; the method was immunoSEQ multiplex PCR. The table shows about 160,000 clones, with around 75% occurring only once. Sequencing was performed on peripheral blood. Receptors were obtained from a woman of 80 years or more with acute or convalescent COVID-19. CDR3s include the opening cysteine and the closing phenylalanine or tryptophan. Fields, in order: CDR3 DNA, CDR3 protein, clone size, V gene, D gene, J gene. D genes are given only for firm matches. The size entry is marked missing in some rows and otherwise reads once, few, many or a size class.

DNA: TGTGCCAGCAGTGGAAACAGTTTAGGTGAGCAGTTCTTC; CDR3: CASSGNSLGEQFF; size: .; V: TRBV2; D: .; J: TRBJ2-1
DNA: TGCAGCGTTGACCAAGGGACTTTACCCCTCTTC; CDR3: CSVDQGTLPLF; size: few; V: TRBV29-1; D: .; J: TRBJ2-1
DNA: TGTGCCAGCAGTTCCAGGGGGCGAGGTAATTCACCCCTCCACTTT; CDR3: CASSSRGRGNSPLHF; size: many; V: TRBV27; D: TRBD1; J: TRBJ1-6
DNA: TGTGCCAGCATGGGGGGTATGAACACTGAAGCTTTCTTT; CDR3: CASMGGMNTEAFF; size: .; V: TRBV7-2; D: .; J: TRBJ1-1
DNA: TGCGCCAGCAGCGAGGGGGACTATGGCTACACCTTC; CDR3: CASSEGDYGYTF; size: .; V: TRBV5-1; D: .; J: TRBJ1-2
DNA: TGTGCCAGCAGCTTAGAAGGGACAGGAGGCGAGCAGTACTTC; CDR3: CASSLEGTGGEQYF; size: few; V: TRBV11-2; D: TRBD1; J: TRBJ2-7
DNA: TGTGCCAGCAGCTTTTCCACAGGGGGGAATCAGCCCCAGCATTTT; CDR3: CASSFSTGGNQPQHF; size: .; V: TRBV7-2; D: TRBD1; J: TRBJ1-5
DNA: TGCGCCAGCAGCCAACAGGCTCGCTGGGGCTACACCTTC; CDR3: CASSQQARWGYTF; size: .; V: TRBV4-1; D: .; J: TRBJ1-2
DNA: TGTGCCTGGAATGGAGGTCTCGGTCGAGGCACCATATATTTT; CDR3: CAWNGGLGRGTIYF; size: .; V: TRBV30; D: .; J: TRBJ1-3
DNA: TGTGCCAGCAGCAAACGACAGGGGGCATCTGGAAACACCATATATTTT; CDR3: CASSKRQGASGNTIYF; size: .; V: TRBV13; D: TRBD1; J: TRBJ1-3
DNA: TGTGCCACCAGACGAGACCGGAGCTCCTATAATTCACCCCTCCACTTT; CDR3: CATRRDRSSYNSPLHF; size: .; V: TRBV15; D: .; J: TRBJ1-6
DNA: TGTGCCAGCAGCCCGGGACTAGTTTACGAGCAGTACTTC; CDR3: CASSPGLVYEQYF; size: .; V: TRBV3-1/TRBV3-2; D: TRBD2; J: TRBJ2-7
DNA: TGTGCCAGCAGCTTAGCTGGGGGGGAGGATACGCAGTATTTT; CDR3: CASSLAGGEDTQYF; size: .; V: TRBV7-2; D: TRBD2; J: TRBJ2-3
DNA: TGTGCCACCAGCGCCATGGGACAGGGAATAGATTACGAGCAGTACTTC; CDR3: CATSAMGQGIDYEQYF; size: .; V: TRBV15; D: TRBD1; J: TRBJ2-7
DNA: TGCGCCAGCAGCCAGGAGCTGTTTTACGAGCAGTACTTC; CDR3: CASSQELFYEQYF; size: .; V: TRBV4-1; D: .; J: TRBJ2-7
DNA: TGTGCCAGCAGCTTACAGGCAGGGGGCATCAGGAGCACAGATACGCAGTATTTT; CDR3: CASSLQAGGIRSTDTQYF; size: .; V: TRBV7-2; D: TRBD1; J: TRBJ2-3
DNA: TGTGCCAGCAGCTTAAGGTTTCAGCGGGGGACGTACAATGAGCAGTTCTTC; CDR3: CASSLRFQRGTYNEQFF; size: .; V: TRBV7-2; D: TRBD2; J: TRBJ2-1
DNA: TGTGCCAGCAGACGACAGAATCCAACGTCACCCCTCCACTTT; CDR3: CASRRQNPTSPLHF; size: .; V: TRBV27; D: .; J: TRBJ1-6
DNA: TGTGCCAGCAGTTTATTTTCGACAGCCACTGAAGCTTTCTTT; CDR3: CASSLFSTATEAFF; size: .; V: TRBV27; D: .; J: TRBJ1-1
DNA: TGTGCCAGCTCACCACCGTCACAGAAAGAGACCCAGTACTTC; CDR3: CASSPPSQKETQYF; size: once; V: TRBV18; D: .; J: TRBJ2-5
DNA: TGTGCCAGCAGCCAAGATACTTGGGAAAAACTGTTTTTT; CDR3: CASSQDTWEKLFF; size: .; V: TRBV4-2; D: .; J: TRBJ1-4
DNA: TGTGCTAGCAGCCCGGGACTAGCGGGGGTTGAGACCCAGTACTTC; CDR3: CASSPGLAGVETQYF; size: .; V: TRBV7-7; D: TRBD2; J: TRBJ2-5
DNA: TGTGCCAGCAGCGTAGGACAGGGTCAAAGGAGAGAAAAACTGTTTTTT; CDR3: CASSVGQGQRREKLFF; size: .; V: TRBV9; D: TRBD1; J: TRBJ1-4
DNA: TGTGCCACCAGCAGGCCCCTGGGCCGAGCGGCGAATGGCTACACCTTC; CDR3: CATSRPLGRAANGYTF; size: .; V: TRBV15; D: .; J: TRBJ1-2
DNA: TGTGCCAGCAGTCCGGACAGGGTCTACAATGAGCAGTTCTTC; CDR3: CASSPDRVYNEQFF; size: .; V: TRBV28; D: TRBD1; J: TRBJ2-1